This is a list of T cell receptor beta chains from one sample in a study of blood T cells in healthy people across ages. TCRdb used MiXCR to reprocess the 5' RACE reads, holding one entry per CDR3 protein. The profile shows 1.5 million to 2 million distinct CDR3 sequences, 30% to 40% of them singletons. Sample: blood. These receptors were taken from a human donor in good health. Both conserved end residues are part of each CDR3. Each record gives: V gene, D gene, J gene, clone size, CDR3 DNA, CDR3 protein. The D gene is left open where the match is weak. Size is omitted from some rows. Given values are once, few, many or a class for expanded clones.

>TRBV4-3|TRBD1|TRBJ1-1|few
TGCGCCAGCAGCCAAGATGGACAGGGTTACACTGAAGCTTTCTTT
CASSQDGQGYTEAFF
>TRBV12-3/TRBV12-4|.|TRBJ2-1|.
TGTGCCAGCAGGCGGGACACCCGAAGCAATGAGCAGTTCTTC
CASRRDTRSNEQFF
>TRBV6-6|.|TRBJ1-2|.
TGTGCCAGCAGTTACTCGAGGGCAGAGTATGGCTACACCTTC
CASSYSRAEYGYTF
>TRBV7-2|.|TRBJ2-7|.
TGTGCCAGCAGCTTATCGTCCAGGCCGAACTCCTACGAGCAGTACTTC
CASSLSSRPNSYEQYF
>TRBV4-3|.|TRBJ1-6|once
TGCGCCAGCAGCCAAGATCGGATGACAGGTTCTTTTTCACCCCTCCACTTT
CASSQDRMTGSFSPLHF
>TRBV7-8|.|TRBJ2-5|.
TGTGCCAGCAGACCCGGAGGGGGCGGGACCCAGTACTTC
CASRPGGGGTQYF
>TRBV15|.|TRBJ1-1|few
TGTGCCGCCTCGGGACGGATCAACACTGAAGCTTTCTTT
CAASGRINTEAFF
>TRBV20-1|.|TRBJ2-7|.
TGCAGTGCGAGGCGTCTAGCAAATGCCTACGAGCAGTACTTC
CSARRLANAYEQYF
>TRBV11-3|.|TRBJ1-1|.
TGTGCCAGCAGCTTACAGGAGTATGAAGCTTTCTTT
CASSLQEYEAFF
>TRBV29-1|.|TRBJ2-7|few
TGCAGCGTTAAATTTCAGGGGAGACACGAGCAGTACTTC
CSVKFQGRHEQYF
>TRBV7-2|.|TRBJ1-4|.
TGTGCCAGCAGCCCCGGACCGGAAAAACTGTTTTTT
CASSPGPEKLFF
>TRBV14|TRBD1|TRBJ1-2|many
TGTGCCAGCAGCCCGCGACAGGGGGGAGGCTACACCTTC
CASSPRQGGGYTF
>TRBV11-2|.|TRBJ2-1|.
TGTGCCACCATGGGGACTTACGACAATGAGCAGTTCTTC
CATMGTYDNEQFF
>TRBV9|.|TRBJ2-1|.
TGTGCCAGCAGCGTCGGGGTAAGCAATGAGCAGTTCTTC
CASSVGVSNEQFF
>TRBV20-1|.|TRBJ2-1|few
TGCAGTGCTAGAGCCCCGGGGTTGTTTGCCGCCGGCAATGAGCAGTTCTTC
CSARAPGLFAAGNEQFF
>TRBV20-1|.|TRBJ2-7|.
TGCAGTGCTAGTTTCGGAGGCGTTGGGCGCGAGCAGTACTTC
CSASFGGVGREQYF
>TRBV6-1|TRBD1|TRBJ2-5|.
TGTGCCAGCAGTGTACGACAGGGTTCTGTCCAAGAGACCCAGTACTTC
CASSVRQGSVQETQYF
>TRBV4-1|.|TRBJ2-7|few
TGCGCCAGCAGCCGCACACTAGTGGGGGCCTACGAGCAGTACTTC
CASSRTLVGAYEQYF
>TRBV7-2|TRBD2|TRBJ2-5|many
TGTGCCAGCAGCTTAGCCTTTAGCGGGGGGGCCTCCGTAAGAGAGACCCAGTACTTC
CASSLAFSGGASVRETQYF
>TRBV15|.|TRBJ2-5|.
TGTGCCACCAGCAGAGATCTAGTAGCAGAGACCCAGTACTTC
CATSRDLVAETQYF
>TRBV20-1|TRBD2|TRBJ2-5|few
TGCAGTGCTCCTGGGGGGGGCCAAGAGACCCAGTACTTC
CSAPGGGQETQYF
>TRBV7-2|TRBD1|TRBJ1-6|few
TGTGCCAGCAGCTTATGGACAGGGGGCTTCATCTCCTATAATTCACCCCTCCACTTT
CASSLWTGGFISYNSPLHF
>TRBV7-2|.|TRBJ2-3|few
TGTGCCAGCAGCTTATCGAAGAGCTCGGGCACAGATACGCAGTATTTT
CASSLSKSSGTDTQYF
>TRBV27|.|TRBJ2-1|many
TGTGCCAGCAGTCCTGGCGGGGGCTATTACAATGAGCAGTTCTTC
CASSPGGGYYNEQFF